These 3 T cell receptor beta chains came from one sample sequenced in a study of CD8+ T cells in alopecia areata. Treatment: oral pan-JAK inhibitor, 5-10 mg twice daily. TCR sequencing used cDNA made by reverse transcription of extracted RNA. The repertoire was sequenced with immunoSEQ multiplex PCR; TCRdb's copy has only in-frame clones and lacks some. There are over 200,000 clones in the sample; roughly 64% occur only once, and roughly 4.2% lies in the top ten. Sample: CD4+ T cells sorted from blood, taken at week 4, from a patient treated with tofacitinib. The receptors originated from a human donor with alopecia areata.

In this sample, this clone turned up a few times. The gene calls are TRBV18 and TRBJ1-2; D is uncertain. Trimming took 0 bases from V and 4 from J, leaving 15 bases between them. This CDR3 is built from 16 residues. Germline CDR1 is KGHSH and CDR2 is LQKENI. CDR3 sequence: CASSPPMTQLRYGYTF. CDR3 nucleotide sequence: TGTGCCAGCTCACCACCGATGACACAACTCCGCTATGGCTACACCTTC.

The genes are TRBV4-2 and TRBJ2-5, with 11 bases aligning to TRBD2. The junction had 9 bases not matched to a gene; V was cut back by 7 bases and J by 5 bases. Germline V gene lookup returns CDR1 LGHNA and CDR2 YNFKEQ. The CDR3 is 15 residues long. DNA of the CDR3: TGTGCCAGCACCCCTAGCGGGGGGAGGGGGGAGACCCAGTACTTC. This translates into CASTPSGGRGETQYF.

The V and J genes are TRBV6-1 and TRBJ1-1; 9 nucleotides align to TRBD1. J was trimmed by 2 bases and V by 6 bases; bases with no gene match: 7. Germline lookup yields CDR1 MNHNS and CDR2 SASEGT. This CDR3 has 15 residues. As DNA, the CDR3 is TGTGCCAGCAGCGAGGGGGACAGGGTAAACACTGAAGCTTTCTTT. Translated, it gives CASSEGDRVNTEAFF.